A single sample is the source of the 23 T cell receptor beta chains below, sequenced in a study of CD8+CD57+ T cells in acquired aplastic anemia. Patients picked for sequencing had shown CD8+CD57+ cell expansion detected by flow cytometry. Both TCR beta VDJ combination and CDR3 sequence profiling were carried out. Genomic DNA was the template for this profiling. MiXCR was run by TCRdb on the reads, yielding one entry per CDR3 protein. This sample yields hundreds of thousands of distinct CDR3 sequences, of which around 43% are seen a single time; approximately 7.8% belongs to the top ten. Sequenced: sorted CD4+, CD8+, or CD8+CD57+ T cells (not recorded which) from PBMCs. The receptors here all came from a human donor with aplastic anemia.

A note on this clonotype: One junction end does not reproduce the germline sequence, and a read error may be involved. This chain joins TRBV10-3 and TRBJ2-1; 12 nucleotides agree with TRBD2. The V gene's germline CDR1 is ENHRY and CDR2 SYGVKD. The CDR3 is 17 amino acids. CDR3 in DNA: TGTGCCAGCAGTGACTCAGCTAGCGGGAGGGCCGTCGATGAGCAGTTCTTC. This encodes CASSDSASGRAVDEQFF.

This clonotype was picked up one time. CDR3: CASSAAGTGAYYGYTF. DNA of the CDR3: TGTGCCAGCAGTGCCGCCGGGACAGGGGCCTACTATGGCTACACCTTC. The J gene is TRBJ1-2, the V gene TRBV6-2 or TRBV6-3, with TRBD1 identical over 10 bases. CDR1 and CDR2 (germline): MNHEY, SVGEGT. The V and J ends lost 5 bases and 3 bases, in that order; junction bases with no gene match: 9. This CDR3 is 16 amino acids long.

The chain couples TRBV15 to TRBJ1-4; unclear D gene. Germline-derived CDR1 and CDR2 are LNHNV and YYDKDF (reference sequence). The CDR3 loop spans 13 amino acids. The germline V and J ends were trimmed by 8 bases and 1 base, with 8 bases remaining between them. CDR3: CATQTLTNEKLFF. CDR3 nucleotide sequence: TGTGCCACCCAGACACTAACTAATGAAAAACTGTTTTTT.

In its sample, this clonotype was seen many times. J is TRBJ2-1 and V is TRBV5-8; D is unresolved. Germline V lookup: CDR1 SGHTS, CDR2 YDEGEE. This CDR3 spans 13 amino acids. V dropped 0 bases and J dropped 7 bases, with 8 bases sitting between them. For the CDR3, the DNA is TGTGCCAGCAGCTTGGGCAACGGGAATGAGCAGTTCTTC. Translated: CASSLGNGNEQFF.

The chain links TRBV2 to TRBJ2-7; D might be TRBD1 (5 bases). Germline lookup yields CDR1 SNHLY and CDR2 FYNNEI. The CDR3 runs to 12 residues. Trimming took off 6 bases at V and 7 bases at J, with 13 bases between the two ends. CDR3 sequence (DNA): TGTGCCAGCAGCGGAGACAGCCGGGAGCAGTACTTC. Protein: CASSGDSREQYF.

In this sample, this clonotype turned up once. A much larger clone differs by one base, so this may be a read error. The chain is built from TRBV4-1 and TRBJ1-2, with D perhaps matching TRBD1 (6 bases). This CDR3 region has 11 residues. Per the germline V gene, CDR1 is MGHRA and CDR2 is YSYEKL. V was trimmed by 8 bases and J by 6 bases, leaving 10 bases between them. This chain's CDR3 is CASGYRDGYTF. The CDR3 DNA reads TGCGCCAGCGGCTACAGGGATGGCTACACCTTC.

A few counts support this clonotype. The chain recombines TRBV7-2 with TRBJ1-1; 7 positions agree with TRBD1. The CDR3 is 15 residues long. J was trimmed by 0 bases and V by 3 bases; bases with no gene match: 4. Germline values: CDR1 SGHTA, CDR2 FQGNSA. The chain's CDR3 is CASSLDQGVNTEAFF. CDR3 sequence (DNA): TGTGCCAGCAGCTTGGATCAGGGGGTGAACACTGAAGCTTTCTTT.

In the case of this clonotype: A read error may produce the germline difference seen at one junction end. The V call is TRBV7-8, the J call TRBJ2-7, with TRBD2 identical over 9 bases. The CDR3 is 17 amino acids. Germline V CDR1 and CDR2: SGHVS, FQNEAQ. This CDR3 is CASSHPLIAGDSYEQYF. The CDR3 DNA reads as TGCGCCAGCAGCCACCCCCTGATAGCGGGGGACTCCTACGAGCAGTACTTC.

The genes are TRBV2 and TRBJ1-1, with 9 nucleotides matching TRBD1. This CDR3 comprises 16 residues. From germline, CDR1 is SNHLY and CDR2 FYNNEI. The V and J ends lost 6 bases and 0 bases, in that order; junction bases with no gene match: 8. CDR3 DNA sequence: TGTGCCAGCAGAGTAGACAGGGGGTACATGAACACTGAAGCTTTCTTT. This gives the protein CASRVDRGYMNTEAFF.

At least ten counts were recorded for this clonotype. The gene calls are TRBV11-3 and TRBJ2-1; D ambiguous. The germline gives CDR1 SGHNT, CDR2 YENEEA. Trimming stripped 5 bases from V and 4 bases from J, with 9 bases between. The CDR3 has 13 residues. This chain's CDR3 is CASSPDGYNEQFF. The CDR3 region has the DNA TGTGCCAGCAGCCCTGACGGTTACAATGAGCAGTTCTTC.

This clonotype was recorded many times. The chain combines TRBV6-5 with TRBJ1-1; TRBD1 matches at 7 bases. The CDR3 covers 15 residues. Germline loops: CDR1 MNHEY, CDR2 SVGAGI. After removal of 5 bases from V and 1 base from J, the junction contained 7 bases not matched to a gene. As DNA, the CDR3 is TGTGCCAGCAGTGCGGGGGGACAGAGGAACACTGAAGCTTTCTTT. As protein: CASSAGGQRNTEAFF.

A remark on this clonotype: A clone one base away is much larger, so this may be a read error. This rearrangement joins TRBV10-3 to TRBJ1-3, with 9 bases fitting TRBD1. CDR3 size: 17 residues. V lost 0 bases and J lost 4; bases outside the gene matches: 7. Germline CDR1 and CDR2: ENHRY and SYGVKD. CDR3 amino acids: CAISESGTGLSGNTIYF. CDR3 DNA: TGTGCCATCAGTGAGTCTGGGACAGGGCTATCCGGAAACACCATATATTTT.

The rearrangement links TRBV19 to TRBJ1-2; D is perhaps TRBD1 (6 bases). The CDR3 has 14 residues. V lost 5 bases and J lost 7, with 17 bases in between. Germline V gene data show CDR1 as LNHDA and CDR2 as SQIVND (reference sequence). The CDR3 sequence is CASSFETDSLGYTF. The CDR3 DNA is TGTGCCAGTAGTTTCGAAACGGACAGCCTTGGCTACACCTTC.

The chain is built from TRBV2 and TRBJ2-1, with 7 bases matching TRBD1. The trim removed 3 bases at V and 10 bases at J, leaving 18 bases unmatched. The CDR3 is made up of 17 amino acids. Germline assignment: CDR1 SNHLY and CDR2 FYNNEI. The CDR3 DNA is TGTGCCAGCAGTGACGATGTCACCAGGGGGAACACCGGGGAGCAGTTCTTC. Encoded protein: CASSDDVTRGNTGEQFF. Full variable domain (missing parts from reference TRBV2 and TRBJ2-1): EPEVTQTPSHQVTQMGQEVILRCVPISNHLYFYWYRQILGQKVEFLVSFYNNEISEKSEIFDDQFSVERPDGSNFTLKIRSTKLEDSAMYFCASSDDVTRGNTGEQFFGPGTRLTVL.

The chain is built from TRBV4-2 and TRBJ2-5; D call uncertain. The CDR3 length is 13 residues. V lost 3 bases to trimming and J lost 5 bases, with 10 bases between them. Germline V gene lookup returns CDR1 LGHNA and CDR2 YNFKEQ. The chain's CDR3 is CASSQTGRETQYF. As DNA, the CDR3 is TGTGCCAGCAGCCAGACGGGTCGGGAGACCCAGTACTTC.

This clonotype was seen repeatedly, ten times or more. Written as DNA, the CDR3 is TGTGCCAGCAGCCCGGGGGATGTCTACGAGCAGTACTTC. Its translation is CASSPGDVYEQYF. This rearrangement joins TRBV7-6 to TRBJ2-7; a possible D gene is TRBD2 (6 bases). Trimming removed 5 bases at V and 3 bases at J, with 11 bases between. The V gene's germline CDR1 is SGHVS and CDR2 FNYEAQ. CDR3 size: 13 residues.

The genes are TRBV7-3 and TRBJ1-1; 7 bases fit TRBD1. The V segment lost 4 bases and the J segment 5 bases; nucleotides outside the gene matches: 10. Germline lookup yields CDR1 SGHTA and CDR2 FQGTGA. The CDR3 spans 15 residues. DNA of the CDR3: TGTGCCAGCAGCTCAGGGGGACAGTGGGAGACTGAAGCTTTCTTT. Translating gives CASSSGGQWETEAFF.

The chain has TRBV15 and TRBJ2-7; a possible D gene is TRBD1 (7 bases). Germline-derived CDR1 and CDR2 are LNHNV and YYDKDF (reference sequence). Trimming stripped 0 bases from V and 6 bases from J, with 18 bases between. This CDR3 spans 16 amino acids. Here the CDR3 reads CATSRDQLGGGVEQYF. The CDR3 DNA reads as TGTGCCACCAGCAGAGATCAACTCGGAGGGGGCGTCGAGCAGTACTTC.

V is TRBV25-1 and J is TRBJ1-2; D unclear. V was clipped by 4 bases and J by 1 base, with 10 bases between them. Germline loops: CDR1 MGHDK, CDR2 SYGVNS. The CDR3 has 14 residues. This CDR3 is CASSASGNNYGYTF. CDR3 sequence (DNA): TGTGCCAGCAGTGCCTCGGGTAATAACTATGGCTACACCTTC.

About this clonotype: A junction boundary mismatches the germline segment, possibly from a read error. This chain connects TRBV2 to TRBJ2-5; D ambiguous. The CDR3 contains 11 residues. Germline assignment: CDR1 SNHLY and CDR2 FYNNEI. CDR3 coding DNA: TGTGCCAGCAGTGTGGGCAGTTCCCCCCACTTC. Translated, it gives CASSVGSSPHF.

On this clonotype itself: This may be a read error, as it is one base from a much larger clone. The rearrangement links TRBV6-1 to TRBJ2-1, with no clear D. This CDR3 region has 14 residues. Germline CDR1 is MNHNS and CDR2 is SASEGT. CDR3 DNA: TGTGCCAGCAGTCTCGGCAAGTACTACAATAAGCAGTTCTTC. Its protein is CASSLGKYYNKQFF.

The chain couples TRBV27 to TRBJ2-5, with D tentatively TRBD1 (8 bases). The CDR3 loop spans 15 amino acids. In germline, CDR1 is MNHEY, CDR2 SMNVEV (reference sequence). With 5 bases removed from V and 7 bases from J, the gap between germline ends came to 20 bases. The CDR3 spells CASSEQGGFAGTQYF. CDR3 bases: TGTGCCAGCAGTGAACAGGGGGGGTTTGCTGGGACCCAGTACTTC.

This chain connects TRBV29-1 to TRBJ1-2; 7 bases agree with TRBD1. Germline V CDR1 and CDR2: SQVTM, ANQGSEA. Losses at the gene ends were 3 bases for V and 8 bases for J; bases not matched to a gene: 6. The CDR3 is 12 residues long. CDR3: CSVEKGARGYTF. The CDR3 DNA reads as TGCAGCGTTGAGAAGGGGGCCAGAGGCTACACCTTC.